This T cell receptor beta chain was identified in a study of CXCR3-negative and CXCR3-positive naive CD8 T cells. The CDR3 has 14 amino acids. The germline CDR1 and CDR2 sequences are SGHKS and YYEKEE (reference sequence). The libraries of TRB cDNA were constructed through 5' RACE using UMI labels. TCRdb processed the 5' RACE reads again and assigns one entry to each CDR3 protein, with no DNA. This sample contains about 130,000 distinct CDR3 sequences. Source material: naive CXCR3- CD8+ T cells from blood. This sample's subset: CD45RO-CCR7+CD27+CD95- naive CD8+ T cells lacking CXCR3 (TNR3-). The TCR originated in a human donor in good health. Some clones in this sample may be carry-over from other donors' samples. This chain joins TRBV5-5 and TRBJ2-7; without DNA, the TCRdb call of TRBD1 cannot be checked. CDR3 protein: CASSFGTGVYEQYF.